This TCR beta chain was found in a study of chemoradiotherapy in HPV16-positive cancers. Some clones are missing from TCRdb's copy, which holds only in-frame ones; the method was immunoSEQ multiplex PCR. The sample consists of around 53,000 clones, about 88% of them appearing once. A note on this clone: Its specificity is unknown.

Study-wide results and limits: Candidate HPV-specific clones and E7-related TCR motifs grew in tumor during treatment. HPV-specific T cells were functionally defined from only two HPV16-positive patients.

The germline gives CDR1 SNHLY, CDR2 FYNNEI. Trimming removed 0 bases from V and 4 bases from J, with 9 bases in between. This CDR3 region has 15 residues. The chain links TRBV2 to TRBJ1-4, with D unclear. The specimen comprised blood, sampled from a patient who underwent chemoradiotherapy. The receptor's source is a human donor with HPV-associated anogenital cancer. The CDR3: CASSEAGTSNEKLFF. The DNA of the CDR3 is TGTGCCAGCAGTGAAGCGGGTACAAGTAATGAAAAACTGTTTTTT.